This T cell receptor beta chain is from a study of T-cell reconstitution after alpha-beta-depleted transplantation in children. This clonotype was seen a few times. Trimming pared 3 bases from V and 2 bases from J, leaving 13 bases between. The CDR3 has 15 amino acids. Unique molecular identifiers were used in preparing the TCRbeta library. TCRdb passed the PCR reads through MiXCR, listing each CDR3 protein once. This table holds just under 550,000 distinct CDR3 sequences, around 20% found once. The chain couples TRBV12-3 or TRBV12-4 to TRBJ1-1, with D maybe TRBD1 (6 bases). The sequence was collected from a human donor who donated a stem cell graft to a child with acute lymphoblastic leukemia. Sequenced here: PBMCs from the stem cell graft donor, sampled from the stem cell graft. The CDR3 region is CASSFRDTPNTEAFF. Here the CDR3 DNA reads TGTGCCAGCAGTTTCCGGGACACGCCTAACACTGAAGCTTTCTTT.